This TCR beta chain was captured in a study of T-cell memory formation after mild COVID-19. MiXCR was run by TCRdb on the 5' RACE reads, yielding one entry per CDR3 protein. The table includes some 450,000 distinct CDR3 sequences, about 20% detected once. This CDR3 has 16 residues. With 4 bases removed from V and 4 bases from J, the gap between germline ends came to 17 bases. This chain uses TRBV12-3 or TRBV12-4 with TRBJ1-5; D gene unclear. The clonotype originates from a man aged 18 to 30 who had mild COVID-19 (a few samples of this study predate the infection). Cell type and time point are not known. Sequenced sample: PBMCs or a T cell subset sorted from them (not recorded which). The CDR3 DNA sequence: TGTGCCAGCAGTTACGGCCAGATGGAACTAAATCAGCCCCAGCATTTT. Translation gives CASSYGQMELNQPQHF.